This T cell receptor (beta chain) was retrieved from a study of fetal regulatory T cell absence and autoimmunity (TCRdb year 2017). Background for the entire study: The IPEX patients showed exocrine pancreas autoimmunity in the absence of clinical diabetes.

To note about this clone: What antigen it recognizes has not been identified. Base qualities are not provided; no much larger clone lies one nucleotide away.

Results and caveats for the whole study, not just this receptor: Compared with cord blood, the pancreas TCR compartment showed significant oligoclonal enrichment, and some top clones were enriched more than 90-fold. Cord blood and pancreas had broadly similar TRB gene family usage, resembling published neonatal and adult repertoires. The oligoclonal enrichment was taken as support for antigen-driven autoimmunity in the pancreas before birth in IPEX syndrome.

Genomic DNA obtained from frozen pancreas tissue was processed for repertoire sequencing. Genomic DNA, roughly 1.9-3.1 ug, was extracted from umbilical cord blood or frozen pancreas using the DNeasy Blood and Tissue Kit. At the junction V is shortened by 7 bases and J by 1 base, with 16 bases in between. CDR1 and CDR2, looked up from the germline V gene (reference sequence), are LNHDA and SQIVND. The CDR3 has 15 amino acids, counting the end cysteine and phenylalanine. Just CDR3 DNA is preserved here, 45 bases in frame from base 1. On the immunoSEQ human TCRbeta survey platform, TCRbeta CDR3 regions were amplified and barcoded with a two-step multiplex PCR. Libraries were sequenced on Illumina instruments, and IgH from the same samples was sequenced in parallel. On the authors' methods: Raw reads were filtered against IMGT V, D, J definitions and binned by a nearest-neighbor algorithm to remove PCR and sequencing errors. Clones were defined by identical nucleotide sequence; differential abundance between tissues used per-clone Fisher exact tests with pFDR threshold p<0.01. Clones with frequencies too low for statistical inference were excluded by a minimum inclusion filter of 10 in either sample. The immunoSEQ Analyzer was used for pairwise clonal comparisons, while IMGT tools were used to assess gene family usage. TCRdb took this table from immuneACCESS and kept in-frame rearrangements with V and J called. Such tables lack part of the clones; where checked against another copy, unresolved V genes explain under half of the gap, and the rest is unexplained. V and J calls and clone size are copied from that table; D and trimming were computed from the DNA. The sample data list 95,000 to 100,000 clones, and roughly 70% of these were observed just once. The top ten clones comprise roughly 2% of the sample.

This clonotype was sampled from a male donor with IPEX syndrome. Rearrangement joined TRBV19 to TRBJ1-1; there is no confident call for the D gene. Sequencing input: pancreas tissue. In nucleotides, the sequence is TGTGCCAGTAAAACGGACGGGCCAGGGAACACTGAAGCTTTCTTT. Its amino acids are CASKTDGPGNTEAFF.